This T cell receptor beta chain was profiled in a study of tumor-infiltrating lymphocytes in localized non-small cell lung cancer. Overall study context: Each patient gave resected tumor and non-adjacent uninvolved lung tissue. Broader study findings: T-cell fraction did not differ between immunotypes IM1 and IM2. TCRbeta sequencing showed higher T cell infiltration in tumors than uninvolved lung.

Method: immunoSEQ multiplex PCR; TCRdb's copy keeps in-frame clones and lacks some. Among roughly 4,000 clones, 66% were seen once, and the ten largest hold approximately 15%. V lost 6 bases and J lost 4, with 10 bases in between. The CDR3 totals 13 residues. CDR1 MDHEN and CDR2 SYDVKM come from the germline V gene. This clone was found once. Its antigen is still unknown. The clonotype was recovered from a human donor with non-small cell lung cancer. The rearrangement links TRBV28 to TRBJ2-1; weak D call: TRBD1 (6 bases). Material: uninvolved lung tissue not adjacent to the tumor. The CDR3 nucleotides read TGTGCCAGCAGACGGACAGAGTACAATGAGCAGTTCTTC. Amino acids: CASRRTEYNEQFF.